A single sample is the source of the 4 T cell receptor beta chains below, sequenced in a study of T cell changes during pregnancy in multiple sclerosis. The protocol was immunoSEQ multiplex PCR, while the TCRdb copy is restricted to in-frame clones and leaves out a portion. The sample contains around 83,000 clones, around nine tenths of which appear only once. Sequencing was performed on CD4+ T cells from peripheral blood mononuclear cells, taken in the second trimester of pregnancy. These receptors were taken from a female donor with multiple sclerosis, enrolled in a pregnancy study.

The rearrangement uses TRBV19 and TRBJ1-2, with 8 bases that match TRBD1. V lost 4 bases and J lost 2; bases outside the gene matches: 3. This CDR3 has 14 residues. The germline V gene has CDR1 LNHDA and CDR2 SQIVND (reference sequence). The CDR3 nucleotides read TGTGCCAGTAGTAGGACAGGGAGGAACTATGGCTACACCTTC. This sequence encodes CASSRTGRNYGYTF.

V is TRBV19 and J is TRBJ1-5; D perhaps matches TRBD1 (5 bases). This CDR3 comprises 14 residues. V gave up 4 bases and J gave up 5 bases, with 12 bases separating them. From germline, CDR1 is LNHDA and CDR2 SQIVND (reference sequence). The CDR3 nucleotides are TGTGCCAGTAGTACCACAGGAATGCATCAGCCCCAGCATTTT. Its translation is CASSTTGMHQPQHF.

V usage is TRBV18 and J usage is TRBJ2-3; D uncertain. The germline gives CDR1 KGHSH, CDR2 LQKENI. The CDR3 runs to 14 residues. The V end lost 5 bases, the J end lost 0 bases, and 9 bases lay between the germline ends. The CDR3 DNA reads TGTGCCAGCTCATCCACACCAAGCACAGATACGCAGTATTTT. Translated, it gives CASSSTPSTDTQYF.

The CDR3 region has the DNA TGCGCCAGCAGGCGGGAAATCGCCTACGAGCAGTACTTC. Encoded protein: CASRREIAYEQYF. The V gene is TRBV5-1, the J gene TRBJ2-7; D may be TRBD2 (6 bases). The V end was cut by 5 bases, the J end by 2 bases, with 11 bases between. Germline V CDR1 and CDR2: SGHRS, YFSETQ. This CDR3 comprises 13 residues.